This T cell receptor beta chain was identified during a study of blood T cell dynamics during melanoma immunotherapy. The germline V gene has CDR1 SGHNT and CDR2 YENEEA. This CDR3 is built from 14 residues. V shed 5 bases, J shed 0 bases, and the junction held 2 bases outside the gene matches. The assay was immunoSEQ multiplex PCR, and TCRdb's table has in-frame clones only and misses some. The data show roughly 7,000 clones, 65% to 85% seen once. The sample's time point: pre-treatment baseline. Sample: blood, taken from a patient treated with checkpoint blockade. The receptor comes from a human donor with melanoma. Some clones in this sample may be carry-over from other donors' samples. The chain carries TRBV11-3 and TRBJ2-3; 7 nucleotides agree with TRBD1. CDR3 region: CASSEGASTDTQYF. The CDR3 DNA follows: TGTGCCAGCAGCGAGGGGGCTAGCACAGATACGCAGTATTTT.